This section outlines one TCR beta chain sequence together with its context. The antigen is unknown. This sample was included in a study of vaccination effects on CD4 cells after COVID-19. Antigen-specific CD4+ T cells were expanded with viral peptide pools in the ViraFEST assay before sequencing. CD4+ T cells were isolated after approximately 10 days of culture. Recipients of the vaccine had no prior SARS-CoV-2 infection and negative nucleocapsid antibodies. Some 2.2 million PBMC per well received about 9.8 IU/ml IL-2 and around 11 ug/ml peptides in culture. TCRdb's copy holds only in-frame clones and misses some; the assay was immunoSEQ multiplex PCR. The table includes around 63,000 clones, around 75% detected once. The length of the CDR3 is 16 residues. CDR1 and CDR2 (germline): LNHDA, SQIVND (reference sequence). The V and J ends lost 4 bases and 6 bases respectively, with 19 bases between them.

The clonotype comes from a human donor who received a COVID-19 vaccine. The specimen comprised CD4+ T cells from PBMCs cultured with HCoV-OC43 spike peptides, sampled before COVID-19 vaccination. Subset in this sample: HCoV-OC43 spike overlapping peptide pool stimulation. The rearrangement links TRBV19 to TRBJ1-5, with a possible D match to TRBD1 (6 bases). CDR3 coding DNA: TGTGCCAGTAGTAGTAATGGGAGGGGGGGCAGTCAGCCCCAGCATTTT. Its protein is CASSSNGRGGSQPQHF.